This paragraph covers one TCR beta chain sequence. No antigen is known for it. Other DNA sequences in this specimen translate into the identical CDR3. Researchers partitioned CD4+ cells into CD45RA+ naive and CD45RA-negative memory subsets. This record belongs to a study of shared clonotypes between healthy human individuals. Study-wide points: Estimated richness values were generally larger in naive subsets than in memory subsets. Generation probabilities of non-shared clonotypes were lower (relative to those shared by all four donors). Though the depth was large, rarefaction showed that sorted-subset sequencing was incomplete.

Some clones are missing from TCRdb's copy, which holds only in-frame ones; the method was immunoSEQ multiplex PCR. The sample holds 950,000 to 1,100,000 clones, under 80% seen once. Germline loops: CDR1 GTSNPN, CDR2 SVGIG (reference sequence). V was cut by 3 bases and J by 0 bases, with 12 bases left in between. The CDR3 extends over 15 amino acids. The source of this sequence is a man in his late teens or twenties in good health. The specimen was memory CD4+ T cells sorted from blood. As for subset: CD45RA-negative fraction. J is TRBJ1-5 and V is TRBV30; no definite D call. The CDR3 DNA reads as TGTGCCTGGAGCGGAGGGCAGGTTAGCAATCAGCCCCAGCATTTT. It translates to CAWSGGQVSNQPQHF.